The clone carrying this T cell receptor (beta chain) showed up many times. What it binds is not known. The data derive from a study of neurological immune-mediated disorders. Broader study findings: The expanded clones of different subjects shared no CDR3 amino acid sequences (suggesting private repertoires in all groups).

The ends lost 0 bases at V and 3 bases at J; junction bases unmatched: 3. The CDR3 length is 16 residues. Looked up from germline, CDR1 is SGHRS and CDR2 is YFSETQ. Unsorted libraries came from 2 million PBMCs stored at -80 °C. A single run covered 15-18 subjects with over 190 million TCR-beta sequences. TCRdb fed the 5' RACE reads into MiXCR, producing one record per CDR3 protein. This sample has around 29,000 distinct CDR3 sequences, with roughly 12% found just once. The sample taken for sequencing was PBMCs. The V and J genes are TRBV5-1 and TRBJ2-1; 10 positions match TRBD2. The TCR originated in a woman aged 55-69 years in good health. CDR3 DNA: TGCGCCAGCAGCTTGGAACTAGCGGGGAACTACAATGAGCAGTTCTTC. As protein: CASSLELAGNYNEQFF.